The 27 T cell receptor beta chains below all came from one sample that was sequenced in a study of beta chain features in type 1 diabetes. Study-wide findings and caveats: People with Type 1 diabetes carried modestly yet significantly shorter TCRB CDR3s in all four CD4+ subsets.

Isolated RNA was reverse transcribed in full, so expressed TCRB transcripts were sequenced. The assay was immunoSEQ multiplex PCR, and TCRdb's table has in-frame clones only and misses some. The sample yields some 350,000 clones, about 13% seen once. Their cognate antigens are unknown. Sequencing was carried out using naive CD4+ T cells from blood. These receptors originate from a woman under 30 with type 1 diabetes.

This clone was observed many times. J is TRBJ2-4 and V is TRBV29-1; 8 nucleotides align to TRBD2. The junction had 3 bases not matched to a gene; V was cut back by 6 bases and J by 11 bases. Per germline, CDR1 SQVTM and CDR2 ANQGSEA. The CDR3 covers 10 residues. The CDR3 is CSVRTSLQYF. CDR3 nucleotides: TGCAGCGTCCGGACTAGCCTTCAGTACTTC.

The V gene is TRBV30, the J gene TRBJ2-1; 7 bases map to TRBD2. CDR1 is GTSNPN and CDR2 is SVGIG in the germline V gene (reference sequence). The CDR3 spans 14 residues. Trimming at V came to 5 bases and at J to 5 bases, leaving 9 bases not matched to a gene. The CDR3 DNA follows: TGTGCCTGGCAAGCGGGACCATTAAACAATGAGCAGTTCTTC. It yields the protein CAWQAGPLNNEQFF.

Remarks on this clone: Other DNA sequences in this specimen translate into the identical CDR3. The chain employs TRBV19 and TRBJ2-5, with TRBD1 identical over 7 bases. The CDR3 totals 13 residues. Germline lookup yields CDR1 LNHDA and CDR2 SQIVND (reference sequence). The V and J ends lost 8 bases and 2 bases, in that order; junction bases with no gene match: 5. This CDR3 is CASSPGQQETQYF. The CDR3 coding sequence is TGTGCCAGTTCCCCGGGACAGCAAGAGACCCAGTACTTC.

The chain links TRBV29-1 to TRBJ1-2; 8 positions match TRBD1. Losses at the gene ends were 3 bases for V and 6 bases for J; bases not matched to a gene: 18. The CDR3 is 17 residues long. Germline CDR1 is SQVTM and CDR2 is ANQGSEA. The CDR3 sequence is CSVEGRPGQGQGDGYTF. For the CDR3, the DNA is TGCAGCGTTGAGGGCCGCCCTGGACAGGGCCAGGGTGATGGCTACACCTTC.

J is TRBJ2-5 and V is TRBV5-1; the match to TRBD2 covers 12 bases. The DNA end lines up better with TRBJ2-7; the J call may be wrong. CDR1 is SGHRS and CDR2 is YFSETQ in the germline V gene. The CDR3 contains 17 residues. The CDR3 sequence: CASSRGLAGPSSYEQYF. CDR3 coding DNA: TGCGCCAGCAGCCGCGGACTAGCGGGACCTAGCTCCTACGAGCAGTACTTC.

The chain employs TRBV6-6 and TRBJ2-1, with 10 bases fitting TRBD2. Trimming took 2 bases from V and 8 from J; bases not matched to a gene: 9. Per germline, CDR1 MNHNY and CDR2 SVGAGI (reference sequence). This CDR3 is 16 amino acids long. CDR3 bases: TGTGCCAGCAGTTACCCCCAAAGCGGGAGGGGGGATGAGCAGTTCTTC. Its protein is CASSYPQSGRGDEQFF.

This clone was seen ten or more times. This chain joins TRBV29-1 and TRBJ2-1; D possibly corresponds to TRBD2 (6 bases). V shed 7 bases and J shed 3 bases, with 10 bases lying between them. This CDR3 spans 12 amino acids. Germline lookup yields CDR1 SQVTM and CDR2 ANQGSEA. The CDR3 DNA reads as TGCAGCGCAAGCGGGTACTACAATGAGCAGTTCTTC. Translating gives CSASGYYNEQFF.

V and J are TRBV2 and TRBJ2-7; 7 positions match TRBD2. Trimming cost V 6 bases and J 7 bases; bases outside gene matches: 9. The CDR3 runs to 13 residues. Germline V gene data show CDR1 as SNHLY and CDR2 as FYNNEI. CDR3 coding DNA: TGTGCCAGCAGCCCCCGGGAGGCTTGGGAGCAGTACTTC. Protein sequence: CASSPREAWEQYF. The whole variable domain, remainder taken from reference TRBV2 and TRBJ2-7, is EPEVTQTPSHQVTQMGQEVILRCVPISNHLYFYWYRQILGQKVEFLVSFYNNEISEKSEIFDDQFSVERPDGSNFTLKIRSTKLEDSAMYFCASSPREAWEQYFGPGTRLTVT.

The rearrangement links TRBV5-1 to TRBJ2-1; 7 bases map to TRBD2. Germline V gives CDR1 SGHRS, CDR2 YFSETQ. This CDR3 region has 13 residues. J gave up 5 bases and V 4 bases, and 3 bases lay outside the gene matches. CDR3 coding DNA: TGCGCCAGCAGCACTAGCGTGGACAATGAGCAGTTCTTC. Its protein product is CASSTSVDNEQFF.

The rearrangement links TRBV2 to TRBJ2-3, with a weak D call TRBD2 (5 bases). Germline assignment: CDR1 SNHLY and CDR2 FYNNEI. The CDR3 extends over 14 amino acids. Trimming left V 8 bases short and J 0 bases short, with 12 bases between. The chain's CDR3 is CASRGGSSTDTQYF. The CDR3 DNA reads TGTGCCAGCCGCGGCGGGTCTAGCACAGATACGCAGTATTTT.

The gene calls are TRBV7-2 and TRBJ2-1; no clear D. V was pared by 2 bases and J by 9 bases, with 14 bases between. The CDR3 has 14 residues. Germline loops: CDR1 SGHTA, CDR2 FQGNSA. This chain's CDR3 is CASSLNLLRSEQFF. The CDR3 bases are TGTGCCAGCAGCTTAAACCTCCTTAGGAGTGAGCAGTTCTTC.

This rearrangement joins TRBV30 to TRBJ1-1, with 8 bases lining up with TRBD1. The germline gives CDR1 GTSNPN, CDR2 SVGIG (reference sequence). There are 15 residues in the CDR3. The trim removed 1 base at V and 4 bases at J, leaving 8 bases unmatched. The CDR3 spells CAWSELTGGGTEAFF. The CDR3 DNA reads TGTGCCTGGAGTGAACTTACAGGGGGAGGCACTGAAGCTTTCTTT.

The J gene is TRBJ2-1, the V gene TRBV15, with 12 bases matching TRBD2. This CDR3 contains 16 residues. J lost 10 bases, V lost 0 bases, and 7 bases had no gene match. Germline CDR1 and CDR2: LNHNV and YYDKDF (reference sequence). Here the CDR3 reads CATSRDLAGGPGEQFF. The CDR3 DNA reads TGTGCCACCAGCAGAGATCTAGCGGGAGGGCCCGGGGAGCAGTTCTTC. Full variable domain (rest looked up from reference TRBV15 and TRBJ2-1): DAMVIQNPRYQVTQFGKPVTLSCSQTLNHNVMYWYQQKSSQAPKLLFHYYDKDFNNEADTPDNFQSRRPNTSFCFLDIRSPGLGDTAMYLCATSRDLAGGPGEQFFGPGTRLTVL.

This clone has just a few counts. The chain is built from TRBV25-1 and TRBJ2-1; TRBD2 agrees at 10 bases. CDR1 is MGHDK and CDR2 is SYGVNS in the germline V gene. After removal of 1 base from V and 12 bases from J, the junction contained 9 bases not matched to a gene. The CDR3 extends over 15 amino acids. The CDR3 sequence is CASSELGSGRFGQFF. In nucleotides, the CDR3 is TGTGCCAGCAGTGAATTAGGTAGCGGGAGGTTTGGGCAGTTCTTC.

The J gene is TRBJ1-1, the V gene TRBV18; D is undetermined. Germline V gene lookup returns CDR1 KGHSH and CDR2 LQKENI. This CDR3 is 14 amino acids long. Trimming cost V 3 bases and J 10 bases, with 18 bases left between them. The CDR3 DNA sequence: TGTGCCAGCTCACCGGTCGACGATACTTCGGGAGCTTTCTTT. This codes for CASSPVDDTSGAFF.

V gene TRBV27 combines with J gene TRBJ2-7; 8 nucleotides match TRBD2. Germline CDR1 and CDR2: MNHEY and SMNVEV (reference sequence). The trim removed 5 bases at V and 3 bases at J, leaving 6 bases unmatched. There are 14 residues in the CDR3. CDR3 nucleotides: TGTGCCAGCAGTCGGACTAGCAACGGCTACGAGCAGTACTTC. This sequence encodes CASSRTSNGYEQYF.

This rearrangement joins TRBV5-4 to TRBJ2-1; possibly TRBD2 for D (5 bases). V lost 4 bases and J lost 7, with 12 bases in between. Looked up from germline, CDR1 is SGHNT and CDR2 is YYREEE (reference sequence). This CDR3 is built from 13 residues. CDR3 protein: CASSHVGINEQFF. The CDR3 DNA reads as TGTGCCAGCAGCCACGTCGGGATAAATGAGCAGTTCTTC.

The gene calls are TRBV18 and TRBJ2-5; the match to TRBD2 covers 11 bases. The CDR3 runs 16 residues. Germline V gives CDR1 KGHSH, CDR2 LQKENI. V gave up 3 bases and J gave up 4 bases; unmatched junction bases: 7. The CDR3 region is CASSPLLAGVSETQYF. CDR3 nucleotides: TGTGCCAGCTCACCCCTACTAGCGGGAGTGTCAGAGACCCAGTACTTC.

This clone was recorded a few times. V usage is TRBV11-2 and J usage is TRBJ1-2; 9 positions agree with TRBD1. The CDR3 length is 15 residues. Looked up from germline, CDR1 is SGHAT and CDR2 is FQNNGV. V gave up 1 base and J gave up 4 bases; unmatched junction bases: 4. CDR3 sequence (DNA): TGTGCCAGCAGCTTAGGTCCGGGACAGGGCTATGGCTACACCTTC. Translating it yields CASSLGPGQGYGYTF.

J is TRBJ2-7 and V is TRBV5-4, with D possibly TRBD2 on 6 matching bases. This CDR3 is built from 16 residues. Germline V gene sequence: CDR1 SGHNT, CDR2 YYREEE (reference sequence). The ends were cut back, 3 bases at V and 2 bases at J, with 18 bases in the middle. In DNA, the CDR3 is TGTGCCAGCAGCTGGACCGGAGGGCCTTCGACCTACGAGCAGTACGTC. Translated: CASSWTGGPSTYEQYV.

The genes are TRBV29-1 and TRBJ1-1; possible D gene TRBD1, 6 bases. Germline CDR1 reads SQVTM; CDR2 reads ANQGSEA. Trimming removed 2 bases from V and 1 base from J, with 14 bases in between. CDR3 length: 15 residues. Written as DNA, the CDR3 is TGCAGCGTTGAAAGTCCTGGGGGCGCGAACACTGAAGCTTTCTTT. This codes for CSVESPGGANTEAFF.

V usage is TRBV29-1 and J usage is TRBJ2-1; tentative D call: TRBD1 (6 bases). From germline, CDR1 is SQVTM and CDR2 ANQGSEA. V was pared by 6 bases and J by 2 bases, with 14 bases between. CDR3 length: 14 residues. The CDR3 spells CSVTRTEAYNEQFF. In nucleotides, the CDR3 is TGCAGCGTCACACGGACAGAAGCCTACAATGAGCAGTTCTTC.

DNA for the CDR3: TGCGCCAGCAGGGCGTGGAGCGGAGAGACCCAGTACTTC. Amino acid sequence: CASRAWSGETQYF. This chain links TRBV5-1 with TRBJ2-5; possible D gene TRBD2, 5 bases. Trimming stripped 5 bases from V and 4 bases from J, with 12 bases between. From germline, CDR1 is SGHRS and CDR2 YFSETQ. CDR3 size: 13 residues.

This clone was observed a few times. DNA of the CDR3: TGTGCCAGCAGCGCTATTCTAGCGTCCTACAATGAGCAGTTCTTC. Encoded protein: CASSAILASYNEQFF. The chain employs TRBV9 and TRBJ2-1, with D possibly TRBD2 on 6 matching bases. Trimming pared 3 bases from V and 1 base from J, leaving 11 bases between. CDR3 length: 15 amino acids. Germline values: CDR1 SGDLS, CDR2 YYNGEE.

This clone was seen more than once but under ten times. The chain uses TRBV6-6 and TRBJ2-7; 8 nucleotides match TRBD2. CDR1 MNHNY and CDR2 SVGAGI come from the germline V gene (reference sequence). V was pared by 7 bases and J by 6 bases, with 14 bases of the junction left unmatched. The CDR3 sequence is 15 residues long. CDR3 bases: TGTGCCAGCACCCACTCTGGACTAGCTGGAGGCGAGCAGTACGTC. It specifies CASTHSGLAGGEQYV.

This clone was found a few times. CDR3: CASSPTLAEPYNEQFF. For the CDR3, the DNA is TGTGCCAGCAGTCCCACACTAGCGGAGCCCTACAATGAGCAGTTCTTC. V gene TRBV28 combines with J gene TRBJ2-1; TRBD2 agrees at 8 bases. CDR1 MDHEN and CDR2 SYDVKM come from the germline V gene. CDR3 length: 16 residues. The V and J ends lost 5 bases and 2 bases, in that order; junction bases with no gene match: 8.

This chain links TRBV6-5 with TRBJ2-7; 14 bases fit TRBD2. V trimming: 4 bases; J trimming: 5 bases; junction bases outside the gene matches: 7. The CDR3 length is 16 residues. CDR1 is MNHEY and CDR2 is SVGAGI in the germline V gene. CDR3 amino acids: CASSSGLAGGGHEQYF. In DNA form, the CDR3 reads TGTGCCAGCAGTTCCGGACTAGCGGGAGGAGGACACGAGCAGTACTTC.